Reported below is one T cell receptor beta chain. Which antigen it targets is not known. Nothing much larger sits one base from this clone, and base qualities are not available. Data came from an Illumina HiSeq 2500. Quantitative 5'-RACE with molecular barcodes was the method used to prepare the TCR beta libraries. The published analysis was carried out like this. A new computational method based on a probabilistic model of VDJ rearrangement was used to identify disease-linked TCR variants. TCRdb trimmed public reads at Q25 via fastp, called clones via MiXCR and kept in-frame beta chains. Merged by CDR3 protein, the rows form single entries marked with the most common genes and DNA. The V and J calls follow TCRdb's processing rather than the paper's. The table for this sample lists roughly 180,000 distinct CDR3 sequences; just over 9.5% of them were counted only once. The top ten clonotypes cover over 12% of the sample.

The data belong to a study of CD8 T cells in ankylosing spondylitis (dated by TCRdb to between 2016 and 2019). For context, the study as a whole: T cell receptor beta repertoires were profiled in healthy donors and ankylosing spondylitis patients so that disease-linked TCR variants could be found. Peripheral blood samples were taken, and synovial fluid was additionally collected from ankylosing spondylitis patients. The full study cohort was made up of about 24 ankylosing spondylitis patients and roughly 100 healthy donors.

From cysteine to phenylalanine, the CDR3 is 19 amino acids long. Of all the DNA, just the CDR3 is kept, 57 bases in frame from base 1. The germline V gene gives CDR1 as SGHDT and CDR2 as YYEEEE. The germline ends are 25 bases apart after V is trimmed by 1 base and J by 5 bases. Study-wide findings and limitations: Some of the motif variants had been reported before in the synovial fluid and blood of reactive arthritis patients, a finding that suggests common disease-initiation mechanisms. The disease-linked clones showed a CD8+ phenotype and occurred at relatively low frequencies in peripheral blood. According to the report, matched synovial fluid samples from ankylosing spondylitis patients were significantly enriched for the disease-linked clones. Blood from ankylosing spondylitis patients appeared to be characterized by a TCR beta motif made up of under ten highly homologous amino acid variants.

The specimen sequenced was blood, either unsorted or a sorted T cell fraction (not recorded which). Rearrangement joined TRBV5-6 to TRBJ2-1, with the D segment possibly TRBD1 or TRBD2, each aligning over 7 bases. The origin of this receptor is a female donor with ankylosing spondylitis or in good health (not recorded which). At the DNA level, the sequence is TGTGCCAGCAGCTTGAGGGACAGCCTGACTAGCCCCGACCACAATGAGCAGTTCTTC. This is translated as CASSLRDSLTSPDHNEQFF.